These T cell receptor beta chains were read from a single sample in a study of PD-1 blockade in classical Hodgkin lymphoma. Sequenced by immunoSEQ multiplex PCR; TCRdb stores in-frame clones only, minus some. The sample yields tens of thousands of clones, just over 70% seen once. The sequenced sample was peripheral blood mononuclear cells (PBMCs), obtained before the second cycle of nivolumab. The source of these receptors is a human donor with classical Hodgkin lymphoma. Each CDR3 is given with its conserved first and last residue. The D gene is left open where the match is weak. Size tells how often a clone was seen (once, few, many) or the class of an expanded clone, and some rows leave it out.

length: 13
D: .
V: TRBV7-9
J: TRBJ2-7
size: .
DNA: TGTGCCAGCAGCCCAAGACAGTCCTACGAGCAGTACTTC
CDR3: CASSPRQSYEQYF

length: 13
D: .
V: TRBV4-1
J: TRBJ2-7
size: .
DNA: TGCGCCAGCAGCCCTTTTCTGGAGTACGAGCAGTACTTC
CDR3: CASSPFLEYEQYF

length: 17
D: TRBD2
V: TRBV4-1
J: TRBJ2-7
size: few
DNA: TGCGCCAGCAGCCGTGCTAGGACTAGCGGGACTTTAGAGGAGCAGTACTTC
CDR3: CASSRARTSGTLEEQYF

length: 15
D: .
V: TRBV11-2
J: TRBJ1-1
size: .
DNA: TGTGCCAGCAGCTTAGGGCACGCGGCCGACACTGAAGCTTTCTTT
CDR3: CASSLGHAADTEAFF

length: 14
D: .
V: TRBV19
J: TRBJ2-2
size: few
DNA: TGTGCCAGTAGTTCTGGATCGAACACCGGGGAGCTGTTTTTT
CDR3: CASSSGSNTGELFF

length: 17
D: TRBD2
V: TRBV5-1
J: TRBJ2-7
size: .
DNA: TGCGCCAGCAGCCGAGCCGGACTAGCTGGAGAGACCTACGAGCAGTACTTC
CDR3: CASSRAGLAGETYEQYF

length: 15
D: TRBD1
V: TRBV10-3
J: TRBJ2-7
size: few
DNA: TGTGCCATCAGTGATCTCCCCGGGACAGCTTACGAGCAGTACTTC
CDR3: CAISDLPGTAYEQYF

length: 15
D: .
V: TRBV5-3
J: TRBJ2-7
size: .
DNA: TGTGCCAGAAGAGACATCCAGGGGCTTTTCGACGAGCAGTACTTC
CDR3: CARRDIQGLFDEQYF

length: 14
D: .
V: TRBV15
J: TRBJ2-5
size: .
DNA: TGTGCCACCAGCAGAGAGGGGCTACAAGAGACCCAGTACTTC
CDR3: CATSREGLQETQYF

length: 15
D: .
V: TRBV9
J: TRBJ2-2
size: .
DNA: TGTGCCAGCAGCGTAGCTCTAGCAGGGGCCGGGGAGCTGTTTTTT
CDR3: CASSVALAGAGELFF

length: 16
D: TRBD1
V: TRBV9
J: TRBJ1-2
size: .
DNA: TGTGCCAGCAGCTCAAGTAGGTCAGGACAGGGGAAAGGCTACACCTTC
CDR3: CASSSSRSGQGKGYTF

length: 12
D: .
V: TRBV6-5
J: TRBJ2-2
size: .
DNA: TGTGCCAGCAGGGAAAACACCGGGGAGCTGTTTTTT
CDR3: CASRENTGELFF

length: 15
D: TRBD2
V: TRBV11-1
J: TRBJ2-7
size: .
DNA: TGTGCCAGCACCCGAGGACTAGCGGGAGAGTACGAGCAGTACTTC
CDR3: CASTRGLAGEYEQYF

length: 15
D: TRBD2
V: TRBV2
J: TRBJ2-3
size: .
DNA: TGTGCCAGCACCAGCGGGGGGCTACTCACAGATACGCAGTATTTT
CDR3: CASTSGGLLTDTQYF

length: 11
D: .
V: TRBV6-6
J: TRBJ2-5
size: .
DNA: TGTGCCAGCAGTTACTCGGGGCCCCAGTACTTC
CDR3: CASSYSGPQYF

length: 16
D: TRBD2
V: TRBV5-6
J: TRBJ2-3
size: .
DNA: TGTGCCAGCAGCCAAGACCCGCGGGGGTTGGCAGATACGCAGTATTTT
CDR3: CASSQDPRGLADTQYF

length: 18
D: TRBD2
V: TRBV4-3
J: TRBJ2-3
size: .
DNA: TGCGCCAGCAGCCTGGGACTAGCGGGAGGGCCGATCACAGATACGCAGTATTTT
CDR3: CASSLGLAGGPITDTQYF

length: 13
D: .
V: TRBV5-6
J: TRBJ1-1
size: .
DNA: TGTGCCAGCAGCTTGGAGCCGGGGACTGAAGCTTTCTTT
CDR3: CASSLEPGTEAFF

length: 18
D: .
V: TRBV21-1
J: TRBJ2-4
size: .
DNA: TGTGCCAGCAGCCCCCGACTAGCGGGAGACCTAGCCAAAAACATTCAGTACTTC
CDR3: CASSPRLAGDLAKNIQYF

length: 12
D: .
V: TRBV7-9
J: TRBJ2-4
size: .
DNA: TGTGCCAGCAGCCCTGAGGATGTCATTCAGTACTTC
CDR3: CASSPEDVIQYF

length: 17
D: TRBD2
V: TRBV6-1
J: TRBJ2-3
size: .
DNA: TGTGCCAGCAGTGCCCTGGTTCTAGCGGGCCAGCCAGATACGCAGTATTTT
CDR3: CASSALVLAGQPDTQYF

length: 14
D: .
V: TRBV5-4
J: TRBJ2-2
size: .
DNA: TGTGCCAGCAGCCCCAGGGGAGGCACCGGGGAGCTGTTTTTT
CDR3: CASSPRGGTGELFF

length: 15
D: .
V: TRBV19
J: TRBJ2-7
size: once
DNA: TGTGCCAGTAGTATAGAGGACAGATGGGCCTACGAGCAGTACTTC
CDR3: CASSIEDRWAYEQYF

length: 13
D: .
V: TRBV5-6
J: TRBJ1-5
size: .
DNA: TGTGCCAGCAGCTACGGTTTGGGGCAGCCCCAGCATTTT
CDR3: CASSYGLGQPQHF

length: 16
D: TRBD2
V: TRBV19
J: TRBJ2-1
size: .
DNA: TGTGCCAGTAGTATTTTTCGGACTAGCGGATACAATGAGCAGTTCTTC
CDR3: CASSIFRTSGYNEQFF

length: 15
D: .
V: TRBV19
J: TRBJ1-1
size: .
DNA: TGTGCCAGTAGACCCTCCGGGCAGCGGGCCACTGAAGCTTTCTTT
CDR3: CASRPSGQRATEAFF

length: 13
D: .
V: TRBV2
J: TRBJ1-3
size: .
DNA: TGTGCCAGCAAAAGATTCTCTGGAAACACCATATATTTT
CDR3: CASKRFSGNTIYF

length: 13
D: .
V: TRBV6-6
J: TRBJ1-5
size: .
DNA: TGTGCCAGCAGTTACAATAGCAATCAGCCCCAGCATTTT
CDR3: CASSYNSNQPQHF

length: 15
D: TRBD2
V: TRBV5-6
J: TRBJ2-7
size: .
DNA: TGTGCCAGCAGCTTGGCGGTAGCGGGGCCCTACGAGCAGTACTTC
CDR3: CASSLAVAGPYEQYF

length: 13
D: .
V: TRBV19
J: TRBJ2-5
size: .
DNA: TGTGCCAGTAACGACAGCAGCCAAGAGACCCAGTACTTC
CDR3: CASNDSSQETQYF

length: 16
D: TRBD2
V: TRBV28
J: TRBJ2-3
size: .
DNA: TGTGCCAGCAGCTCCCTCCCTAGCGGGGGGGCTGATACGCAGTATTTT
CDR3: CASSSLPSGGADTQYF

length: 16
D: .
V: TRBV28
J: TRBJ2-2
size: .
DNA: TGTGCCAGCAGTTCCGCCCGGGACCGGCTCTCGGGGGAGCTGTTTTTT
CDR3: CASSSARDRLSGELFF

length: 13
D: TRBD1
V: TRBV19
J: TRBJ1-1
size: few
DNA: TGTGCCAGTAGTATTGAAGGGACAGGTGAAGCTTTCTTT
CDR3: CASSIEGTGEAFF

length: 16
D: .
V: TRBV5-1
J: TRBJ2-2
size: .
DNA: TGCGCCAGCAGCTTGGGGTGGGAATTCTCGACCGGGGAGCTGTTTTTT
CDR3: CASSLGWEFSTGELFF

length: 14
D: .
V: TRBV28
J: TRBJ2-1
size: .
DNA: TGTGCCAGCAGTTTGAGGACAGCAGGGCGAGCCCAGTTCTTC
CDR3: CASSLRTAGRAQFF

length: 18
D: TRBD1
V: TRBV7-9
J: TRBJ1-1
size: few
DNA: TGTGCCAGCAGCTCTTTTCTCGGGACAGGGGGCGGGAACACTGAAGCTTTCTTT
CDR3: CASSSFLGTGGGNTEAFF

length: 13
D: .
V: TRBV25-1
J: TRBJ2-1
size: .
DNA: TGTGCCAGCAGTGGGTACTTCGGCAATGAGCAGTTCTTC
CDR3: CASSGYFGNEQFF

length: 17
D: .
V: TRBV19
J: TRBJ2-1
size: .
DNA: TGTGCCAGTAAGGGGGGGTTTGACGGACCTCTATCCAATGAGCAGTTCTTC
CDR3: CASKGGFDGPLSNEQFF

length: 16
D: .
V: TRBV6-5
J: TRBJ1-3
size: .
DNA: TGTGCCAGCAGTTACTCGGCTCAGACTACTGGAAACACCATATATTTT
CDR3: CASSYSAQTTGNTIYF

length: 14
D: .
V: TRBV30
J: TRBJ1-6
size: .
DNA: TGTGCCTGTCTTGGACCGGGGGATAATTCACCCCTCCACTTT
CDR3: CACLGPGDNSPLHF

length: 14
D: TRBD2
V: TRBV28
J: TRBJ2-3
size: .
DNA: TGTGCCAGCAGCCCCGGGGGGGTCGCAGATACGCAGTATTTT
CDR3: CASSPGGVADTQYF

length: 16
D: .
V: TRBV4-1
J: TRBJ1-1
size: .
DNA: TGCGCCAGCAGCCAACAGAATTTGGTTTCGAACACTGAAGCTTTCTTT
CDR3: CASSQQNLVSNTEAFF

length: 15
D: .
V: TRBV7-8
J: TRBJ2-1
size: .
DNA: TGTGCCAGCAGCTTAGCGGGAGGACTTCCAAATGAGCAGTTCTTC
CDR3: CASSLAGGLPNEQFF

length: 13
D: .
V: TRBV6-5
J: TRBJ2-7
size: .
DNA: TGTGCCAGCAGTACGGACCGGAGGGGCGAGCAGTACTTC
CDR3: CASSTDRRGEQYF

length: 12
D: .
V: TRBV28
J: TRBJ2-7
size: .
DNA: TGTGCCAGTAGAAGGGGAGCCTACGAGCAGTACTTC
CDR3: CASRRGAYEQYF

length: 15
D: .
V: TRBV18
J: TRBJ2-3
size: .
DNA: TGTGCCAGCTCACCACCCGGAGGTGGCACAGATACGCAGTATTTT
CDR3: CASSPPGGGTDTQYF

length: 16
D: .
V: TRBV7-9
J: TRBJ1-1
size: few
DNA: TGTGCCAGCAGTCCTCATTCAGGGGAGCTGAACACTGAAGCTTTCTTT
CDR3: CASSPHSGELNTEAFF

length: 13
D: .
V: TRBV30
J: TRBJ1-2
size: .
DNA: TGTGCCTGGAGTGTACTGGGGGCGTATGGCTACACCTTC
CDR3: CAWSVLGAYGYTF

length: 15
D: .
V: TRBV5-6
J: TRBJ2-5
size: .
DNA: TGTGCCAGCAGCTTGGCAACGAGCCTCGGAGAGACCCAGTACTTC
CDR3: CASSLATSLGETQYF

length: 13
D: TRBD2
V: TRBV11-3
J: TRBJ2-2
size: .
DNA: TGTGCCAGCAGTTACGGGGGGGCCGGGGAGCTGTTTTTT
CDR3: CASSYGGAGELFF

length: 14
D: .
V: TRBV7-8
J: TRBJ2-7
size: few
DNA: TGTGCCAGCAGCTTAGTGGCAGGCACCTACGAGCAGTACTTC
CDR3: CASSLVAGTYEQYF

length: 16
D: .
V: TRBV5-6
J: TRBJ1-3
size: .
DNA: TGTGCCAGCAGCTTCCAGGGGCTAAGCTCTGGAAACACCATATATTTT
CDR3: CASSFQGLSSGNTIYF

length: 12
D: .
V: TRBV5-1
J: TRBJ1-2
size: few
DNA: TGCGCCAGCAGCTTGATGGGTTATGGCTACACCTTC
CDR3: CASSLMGYGYTF